This T cell receptor beta chain is from a study of post-analysis software for immune sequencing data. Overall study context: Multiple sclerosis in the patients followed relapsing-remitting, secondary progressive and progressive-relapsing courses.

Study-wide points: Patients with multiple sclerosis recorded significantly lower normalized Chao1 diversity than controls, the study found. Elevated frequency relative to controls characterized a handful of TRBV segments in patients, TRBV5-6, TRBV5-1 and TRBV20-1 among them.

With regard to this clonotype: The antigen is undetermined.

There are 11 residues in the CDR3. V shed 7 bases and J shed 3 bases, with 6 bases lying between them. Built from TCR beta cDNA, the libraries had unique molecular identifiers in them. A population of 1 to 10 million T cells gave rise to about half a million cDNA molecules. Using its own MiXCR run on the PCR reads, TCRdb lists one record per CDR3 protein. The profile covers about 680,000 distinct CDR3 sequences, with 55% to 60% appearing a single time and about 11% taken by the ten largest. The origin of this receptor is a girl aged 2-10 years with multiple sclerosis. The specimen was blood. This chain links TRBV12-3 or TRBV12-4 with TRBJ1-1; D ambiguous. The CDR3 coding sequence is TGTGCCAGCACCCCTGACACTGAAGCTTTCTTT. Amino acid sequence: CASTPDTEAFF.